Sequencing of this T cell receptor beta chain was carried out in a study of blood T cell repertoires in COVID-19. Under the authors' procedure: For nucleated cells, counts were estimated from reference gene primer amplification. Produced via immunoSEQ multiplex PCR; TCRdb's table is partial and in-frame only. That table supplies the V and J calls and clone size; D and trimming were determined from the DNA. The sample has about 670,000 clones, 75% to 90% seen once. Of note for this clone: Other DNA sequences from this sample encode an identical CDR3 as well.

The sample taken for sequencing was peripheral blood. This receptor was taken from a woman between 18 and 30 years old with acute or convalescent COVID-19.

CDR3 region: CASSLGQGNEKLFF. The CDR3 DNA reads as TGCGCCAGCAGCTTAGGACAGGGAAATGAAAAACTGTTTTTT. This sequence joins TRBV5-1 and TRBJ1-4; 8 bases match TRBD1. The J segment lost 5 bases and the V segment lost 2 bases, leaving 2 bases of the junction unmatched. Germline CDR1 and CDR2: SGHRS and YFSETQ. The CDR3 consists of 14 residues.